This TCR beta chain was captured in a study of T cell responses to AZD1222 COVID-19 vaccine. Of note for this clone: Its target is not known.

The study's findings and limits: Reportedly, close to half of spike-specific TCRs are directed against unmutated variant regions. In a largely white British group with more females than males, clonal diversity was possibly underestimated.

V lost 2 bases and J lost 5, with 12 bases in between. The germline V gene has CDR1 PRHDT and CDR2 FYEKMQ (reference sequence). This CDR3 is 14 amino acids long. Generated by immunoSEQ multiplex PCR, the TCRdb table keeps only in-frame clones and is missing some. The data hold around 140,000 clones, with 92% observed a single time. The source material was peripheral blood, sampled on day 0 of AZD1222 vaccination. The TCR comes from an adult in good health. This chain connects TRBV13 to TRBJ1-1; D is possibly TRBD1 (6 bases). The CDR3 spells CASSLNRGATEAFF. DNA for the CDR3: TGTGCCAGCAGCTTAAATCGGGGGGCAACTGAAGCTTTCTTT. The full variable domain, completed using reference TRBV13 and TRBJ1-1, is AAGVIQSPRHLIKEKRETATLKCYPIPRHDTVYWYQQGPGQDPQFLISFYEKMQSDKGSIPDRFSAQQFSDYHSELNMSSLELGDSALYFCASSLNRGATEAFFGQGTRLTVV.